This T cell receptor (beta chain) was recorded in a study of blood T cell repertoires in COVID-19. TCRdb keeps only in-frame clones here, not all; method: immunoSEQ multiplex PCR. The sample lists some 80,000 clones, approximately 78% occurring once. This TCR derives from a man in his fifties or sixties with COVID-19, enrolled during active disease. The sequenced material came from peripheral blood.

The CDR3 spells CASSYGQGAYRGYEQYF. The DNA of the CDR3 is TGTGCCAGCAGTTATGGACAGGGGGCATATAGGGGCTACGAGCAGTACTTC. The chain joins TRBV6-7 to TRBJ2-7; 11 nucleotides match TRBD1. TRBV6-7 is an ORF; its function is uncertain. J gave up 3 bases and V 3 bases, and 10 bases lay outside the gene matches. The CDR3 has 17 residues.